This is a list of T cell receptor beta chains from one sample in a study of cytomegalovirus exposure and HLA in healthy donors. Only in-frame clones appear in the TCRdb table, and some are missing; sequencing was by immunoSEQ multiplex PCR. The sample includes 85,000 to 90,000 clones, 75% to 90% of them seen just once. Sequencing was done on a sample of PBMCs. The receptors originated from a man aged 18 to 29 in good health and CMV-seronegative. The CDR3 runs from the conserved cysteine through the conserved F or W. A D gene is named only where the DNA matches it firmly. Clone size is given for some rows only: seen once, a few or many times, or a class if the clone is expanded.

TRBJ2-7 | 13 | TRBD1 | once | TRBV6-5 | CASRTGGVGEQYF | TGTGCCAGCAGAACAGGGGGAGTGGGCGAGCAGTACTTC
TRBJ2-3 | 17 | TRBD1 | - | TRBV30 | CAWSKTRTGTTTDTQYF | TGTGCCTGGAGCAAGACACGGACAGGGACAACCACAGATACGCAGTATTTT
TRBJ1-2 | 12 | - | - | TRBV28 | CASREGDYGYTF | TGTGCCAGCAGGGAGGGCGACTATGGCTACACCTTC
TRBJ2-7 | 13 | TRBD1 | - | TRBV29-1 | CSVRQGIEHEQYF | TGCAGCGTTCGACAGGGGATCGAACACGAGCAGTACTTC
TRBJ1-4 | 15 | TRBD1 | - | TRBV2 | CASIRTGVTNEKLFF | TGTGCCAGCATCCGGACAGGGGTGACTAATGAAAAACTGTTTTTT
TRBJ2-7 | 12 | - | - | TRBV28 | CASAATPYEQYF | TGTGCCAGCGCGGCAACCCCCTACGAGCAGTACTTC
TRBJ2-7 | 12 | TRBD1 | - | TRBV19 | CASRDRHYEQYF | TGTGCCTCCCGGGACAGACACTACGAGCAGTACTTC
TRBJ1-5 | 15 | - | - | TRBV19 | CASSIQGGRNQPQHF | TGTGCCAGTAGTATCCAGGGCGGGAGAAATCAGCCCCAGCATTTT
TRBJ1-2 | 14 | - | - | TRBV4-2 | CASSPPQRGDGYTF | TGTGCCAGCAGCCCCCCGCAGCGGGGAGATGGCTACACCTTC
TRBJ2-3 | 16 | - | - | TRBV18 | CASSPPGHVDPDTQYF | TGTGCCAGCTCACCACCGGGACACGTGGACCCCGATACGCAGTATTTT
TRBJ2-3 | 16 | - | - | TRBV5-6 | CASSLELLQDTDTQYF | TGTGCCAGCAGCCTGGAACTCCTTCAGGACACAGATACGCAGTATTTT
TRBJ2-3 | 20 | TRBD2 | - | TRBV28 | CASSLEAETSGRARVNTQYF | TGTGCCAGCAGCCTAGAAGCGGAAACTAGCGGGAGGGCAAGGGTCAATACGCAGTATTTT
TRBJ2-6 | 14 | TRBD1 | - | TRBV6-1 | CALYDRAGANVLTF | TGTGCCCTATACGACAGGGCTGGGGCCAACGTCCTGACTTTC
TRBJ1-6 | 14 | - | - | TRBV27 | CASRLINRESPLHF | TGTGCCAGCAGACTGATAAACAGGGAGTCACCCCTCCACTTT
TRBJ2-7 | 15 | TRBD2 | - | TRBV27 | CASSLTSGRSYEQYF | TGTGCCAGCAGTTTAACTAGCGGGAGGTCCTACGAGCAGTACTTC
TRBJ1-2 | 15 | TRBD1 | - | TRBV5-1 | CASSLDRADNYGYTF | TGCGCCAGCAGCCTAGACAGGGCGGATAACTATGGCTACACCTTC
TRBJ2-1 | 14 | TRBD2 | - | TRBV11-3 | CASSLLTSGGEQFF | TGTGCCAGCAGCTTACTCACTAGCGGGGGGGAGCAGTTCTTC
TRBJ1-1 | 14 | - | - | TRBV5-5 | CASSLAADSLTAFF | TGTGCCAGCAGCTTGGCGGCCGACAGCTTAACGGCTTTCTTT
TRBJ2-7 | 14 | - | - | TRBV18 | CASSPLSQIYEQYF | TGTGCCAGCTCACCGCTTTCACAGATCTACGAGCAGTACTTC
TRBJ2-1 | 13 | - | - | TRBV25-1 | CASSEWHDNEQFF | TGTGCCAGCAGTGAATGGCATGATAATGAGCAGTTCTTC
TRBJ2-7 | 15 | TRBD1 | - | TRBV4-1 | CASSHPGTGIYEQYF | TGCGCCAGCAGCCATCCCGGGACAGGGATCTACGAGCAGTACTTC
TRBJ1-2 | 14 | - | - | TRBV9 | CASSVDSSNYGYTF | TGTGCCAGCAGCGTAGACAGTTCGAACTATGGCTACACCTTC
TRBJ2-1 | 15 | TRBD1 | - | TRBV7-9 | CASSSPGQGYNEQFF | TGTGCCAGCAGCTCCCCGGGACAGGGATACAATGAGCAGTTCTTC
TRBJ2-4 | 13 | - | - | TRBV2 | CASKTERSSIQYF | TGTGCCAGCAAGACGGAGAGGTCCAGCATTCAGTACTTC
TRBJ2-6 | 19 | - | - | TRBV9 | CASSANRDIQSSGANVLTF | TGTGCCAGCAGCGCGAACCGGGACATACAGAGCTCTGGGGCCAACGTCCTGACTTTC
TRBJ1-4 | 15 | TRBD1 | - | TRBV6-1 | CASSFGQGPNEKLFF | TGTGCCAGCAGTTTCGGACAGGGGCCAAATGAAAAACTGTTTTTT
TRBJ1-1 | 14 | - | - | TRBV18 | CASSPPPGNTEAFF | TGTGCCAGCTCACCACCCCCGGGGAACACTGAAGCTTTCTTT
TRBJ2-5 | 14 | TRBD2 | - | TRBV10-3 | CAISAAGAQETQYF | TGTGCCATCAGTGCAGCGGGAGCCCAAGAGACCCAGTACTTC
TRBJ1-6 | 17 | TRBD1 | - | TRBV28 | CASSSPQGVSYNSPLHF | TGTGCCAGCAGTTCCCCTCAGGGGGTCTCCTATAATTCACCCCTCCACTTT
TRBJ2-5 | 14 | - | - | TRBV7-6 | CASSLWGEGETQYF | TGTGCCAGCAGCCTCTGGGGAGAGGGAGAGACCCAGTACTTC
TRBJ1-5 | 14 | TRBD1 | - | TRBV18 | CASSETGLNQPQHF | TGTGCCAGCTCCGAGACAGGGCTCAATCAGCCCCAGCATTTT
TRBJ2-1 | 13 | TRBD1 | - | TRBV7-8 | CASSLDRGYEQFF | TGTGCCAGCAGCTTAGACAGGGGCTATGAGCAGTTCTTC
TRBJ2-7 | 15 | TRBD1 | - | TRBV13 | CASSFMGQGSYEQYF | TGTGCCAGCAGCTTTATGGGACAGGGTTCCTACGAGCAGTACTTC
TRBJ2-3 | 14 | - | - | TRBV9 | CASSVATSTDTQYF | TGTGCCAGCAGCGTAGCGACTAGCACAGATACGCAGTATTTT
TRBJ2-7 | 15 | - | once | TRBV7-2 | CASSLDQSQTYEQYF | TGTGCCAGCAGCTTAGACCAATCCCAAACCTACGAGCAGTACTTC
TRBJ2-3 | 17 | TRBD2 | - | TRBV5-1 | CASGAGAGALLTDTQYF | TGCGCCAGCGGGGCAGGAGCGGGAGCCCTACTCACAGATACGCAGTATTTT
TRBJ2-7 | 14 | - | - | TRBV6-1 | CASSADFPPYEQYF | TGTGCCAGCAGTGCTGACTTTCCTCCCTACGAGCAGTACTTC
TRBJ2-1 | 14 | TRBD2 | - | TRBV10-2 | CASSGIGLANEQFF | TGCGCCAGCAGTGGTATAGGACTAGCTAATGAGCAGTTCTTC
TRBJ2-5 | 13 | - | - | TRBV5-4 | CASSTEPKREQYF | TGTGCCAGCAGTACGGAACCCAAAAGGGAGCAGTACTTC
TRBJ2-1 | 15 | TRBD1 | once | TRBV28 | CASRVAGTGYNEQFF | TGTGCCAGCAGGGTAGCCGGGACAGGGTACAATGAGCAGTTCTTC
TRBJ1-5 | 14 | - | - | TRBV28 | CASSYQGFNQPQHF | TGTGCCAGCAGTTACCAGGGCTTCAATCAGCCCCAGCATTTT
TRBJ2-1 | 15 | - | - | TRBV28 | CASSLMDSTYNEQFF | TGTGCCAGCAGTTTAATGGACAGTACCTACAATGAGCAGTTCTTC
TRBJ2-7 | 14 | TRBD1 | - | TRBV6-5 | CASSPGTGLHEQYF | TGTGCCAGCAGTCCCGGGACAGGGTTACACGAGCAGTACTTC
TRBJ2-3 | 16 | TRBD2 | - | TRBV5-1 | CASSPPRTSGTDTQYF | TGCGCCAGCAGCCCGCCTAGGACTAGCGGGACAGATACGCAGTATTTT
TRBJ2-3 | 11 | - | - | TRBV10-3 | CAIAEDYTQYF | TGTGCCATCGCCGAGGATTATACGCAGTATTTT
TRBJ2-7 | 13 | - | - | TRBV28 | CASSRQAPYEQYF | TGTGCCAGCAGCAGACAGGCTCCCTACGAGCAGTACTTC
TRBJ2-1 | 16 | TRBD2 | - | TRBV4-3 | CASSQGPAGADNEQFF | TGCGCCAGCAGCCAAGGTCCAGCGGGAGCTGACAATGAGCAGTTCTTC
TRBJ1-4 | 13 | TRBD1 | - | TRBV28 | CASSFPGQEKLFF | TGTGCCAGCAGTTTCCCGGGACAGGAAAAACTGTTTTTT
TRBJ2-5 | 15 | TRBD2 | once | TRBV18 | CASSPKAGALGEQYF | TGTGCCAGCTCACCAAAAGCGGGGGCCCTTGGGGAGCAGTACTTC
TRBJ2-7 | 16 | TRBD2 | - | TRBV28 | CASSGGTSGKSYEQYF | TGTGCCAGCAGTGGGGGGACTAGCGGGAAGTCCTACGAGCAGTACTTC
TRBJ2-2 | 16 | TRBD2 | - | TRBV10-1 | CASSESQREGAGELFF | TGCGCCAGCAGTGAGTCTCAGCGGGAGGGGGCCGGGGAGCTGTTTTTT
TRBJ1-1 | 13 | TRBD1 | - | TRBV27 | CASSFRRDRAAFF | TGTGCCAGCAGTTTTCGCCGGGACAGGGCCGCTTTCTTT